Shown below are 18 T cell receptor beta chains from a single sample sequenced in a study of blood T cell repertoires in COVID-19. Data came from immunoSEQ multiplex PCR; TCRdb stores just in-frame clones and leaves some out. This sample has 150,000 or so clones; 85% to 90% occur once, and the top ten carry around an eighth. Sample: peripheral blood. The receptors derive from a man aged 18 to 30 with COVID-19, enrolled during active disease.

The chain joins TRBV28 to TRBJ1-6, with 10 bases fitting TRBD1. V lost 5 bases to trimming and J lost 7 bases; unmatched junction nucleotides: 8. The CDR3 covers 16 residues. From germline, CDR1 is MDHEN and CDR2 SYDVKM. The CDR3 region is CASSPWDRGLNSPLHF. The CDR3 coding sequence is TGTGCCAGCAGTCCCTGGGACAGGGGTCTCAATTCACCCCTCCACTTT. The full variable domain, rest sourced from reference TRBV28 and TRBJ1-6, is DVKVTQSSRYLVKRTGEKVFLECVQDMDHENMFWYRQDPGLGLRLIYFSYDVKMKEKGDIPEGYSVSREKKERFSLILESASTNQTSMYLCASSPWDRGLNSPLHFGNGTRLTVT.

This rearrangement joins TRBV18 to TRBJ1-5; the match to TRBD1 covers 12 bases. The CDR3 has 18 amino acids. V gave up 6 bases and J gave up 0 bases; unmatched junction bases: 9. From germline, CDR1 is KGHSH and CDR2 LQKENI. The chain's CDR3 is CASSPGTGGEVSNQPQHF. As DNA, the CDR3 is TGTGCCAGCTCCCCCGGGACAGGGGGCGAAGTTAGCAATCAGCCCCAGCATTTT.

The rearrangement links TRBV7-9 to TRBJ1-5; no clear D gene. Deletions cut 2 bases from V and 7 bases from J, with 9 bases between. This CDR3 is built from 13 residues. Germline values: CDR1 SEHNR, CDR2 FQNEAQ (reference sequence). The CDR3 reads CASSLSAGQPQHF. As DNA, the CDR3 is TGTGCCAGCAGCTTATCGGCGGGACAGCCCCAGCATTTT.

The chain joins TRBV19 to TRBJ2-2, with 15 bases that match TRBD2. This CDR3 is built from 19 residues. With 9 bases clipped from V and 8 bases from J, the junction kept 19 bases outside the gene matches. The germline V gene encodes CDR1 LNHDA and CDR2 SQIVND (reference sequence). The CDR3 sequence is CASGGGLAGGPRSAGELFF. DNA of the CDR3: TGTGCCAGCGGGGGGGGACTAGCGGGAGGACCCCGGTCAGCGGGGGAGCTGTTTTTT.

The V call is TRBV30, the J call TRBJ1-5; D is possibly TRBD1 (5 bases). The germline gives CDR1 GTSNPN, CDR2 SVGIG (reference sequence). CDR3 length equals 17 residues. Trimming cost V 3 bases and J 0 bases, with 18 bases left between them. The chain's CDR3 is CAWSMTDVNPSNQPQHF. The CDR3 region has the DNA TGTGCCTGGAGCATGACAGATGTTAATCCTAGCAATCAGCCCCAGCATTTT.

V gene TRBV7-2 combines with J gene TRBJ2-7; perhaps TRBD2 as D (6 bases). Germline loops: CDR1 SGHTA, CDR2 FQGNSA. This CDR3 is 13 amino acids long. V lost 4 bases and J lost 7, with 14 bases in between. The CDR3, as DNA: TGTGCCAGCAGCTACCGGGGGTCCGGGGAGCAGTACTTC. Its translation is CASSYRGSGEQYF.

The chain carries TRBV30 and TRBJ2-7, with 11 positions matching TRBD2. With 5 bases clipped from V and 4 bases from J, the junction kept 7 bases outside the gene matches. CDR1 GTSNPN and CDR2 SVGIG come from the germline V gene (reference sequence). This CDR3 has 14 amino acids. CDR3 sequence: CAWWGLADRYEQYF. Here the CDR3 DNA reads TGTGCCTGGTGGGGACTAGCGGACCGGTACGAGCAGTACTTC.

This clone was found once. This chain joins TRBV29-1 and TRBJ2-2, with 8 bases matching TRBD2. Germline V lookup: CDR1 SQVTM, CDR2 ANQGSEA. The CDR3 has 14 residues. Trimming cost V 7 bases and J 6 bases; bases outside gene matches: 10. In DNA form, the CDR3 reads TGCAGCGCTTACTCGGGACTAGACTCCGGGGAGCTGTTTTTT. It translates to CSAYSGLDSGELFF.

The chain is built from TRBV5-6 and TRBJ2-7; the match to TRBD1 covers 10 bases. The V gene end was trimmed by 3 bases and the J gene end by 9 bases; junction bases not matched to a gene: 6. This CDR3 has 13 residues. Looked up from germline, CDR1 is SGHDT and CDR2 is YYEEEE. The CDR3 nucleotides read TGTGCCAGCAGCTGGGGGACAGGGGCAGGGCAGTACTTC. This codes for CASSWGTGAGQYF.

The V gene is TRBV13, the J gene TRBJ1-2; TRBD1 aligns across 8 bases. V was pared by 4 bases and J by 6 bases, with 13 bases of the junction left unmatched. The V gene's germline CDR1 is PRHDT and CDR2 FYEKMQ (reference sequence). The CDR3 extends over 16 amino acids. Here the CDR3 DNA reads TGTGCCAGCAGCTACGCTCCGGGACAGGAAGGCCATGGCTACACCTTC. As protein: CASSYAPGQEGHGYTF.

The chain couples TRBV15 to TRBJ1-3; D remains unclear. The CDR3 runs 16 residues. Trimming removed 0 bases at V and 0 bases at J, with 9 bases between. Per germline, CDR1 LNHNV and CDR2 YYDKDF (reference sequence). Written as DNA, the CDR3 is TGTGCCACCAGCAGAGAGGGCCTTAGCTCTGGAAACACCATATATTTT. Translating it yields CATSREGLSSGNTIYF.

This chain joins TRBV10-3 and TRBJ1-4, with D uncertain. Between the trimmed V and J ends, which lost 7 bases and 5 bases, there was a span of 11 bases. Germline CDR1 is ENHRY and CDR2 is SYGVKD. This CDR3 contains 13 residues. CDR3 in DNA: TGTGCCATCAAGCCGGGAGCGAATGAAAAACTGTTTTTT. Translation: CAIKPGANEKLFF.

The CDR3 spells CATSDLRGDTGELFF. The CDR3 nucleotides read TGTGCCACCAGTGATTTACGCGGGGACACCGGGGAGCTGTTTTTT. The chain employs TRBV24-1 and TRBJ2-2; the D gene is possibly TRBD2 (6 bases). Germline V gives CDR1 KGHDR, CDR2 SFDVKD. CDR3 length equals 15 residues. Trimming cost V 1 base and J 3 bases, with 8 bases left between them.

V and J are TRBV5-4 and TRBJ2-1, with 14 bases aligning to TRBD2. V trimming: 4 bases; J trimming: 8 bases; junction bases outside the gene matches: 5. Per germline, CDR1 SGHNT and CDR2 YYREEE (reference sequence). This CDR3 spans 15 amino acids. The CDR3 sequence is CASSAPGLAGDEQFF. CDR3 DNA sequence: TGTGCCAGCAGCGCACCGGGACTAGCGGGAGATGAGCAGTTCTTC.

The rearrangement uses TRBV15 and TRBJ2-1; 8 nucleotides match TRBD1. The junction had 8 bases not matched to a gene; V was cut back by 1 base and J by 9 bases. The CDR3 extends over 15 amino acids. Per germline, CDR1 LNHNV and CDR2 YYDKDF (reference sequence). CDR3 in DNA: TGTGCCACCAGCAGAGCAGGGGGCGTTAAAGGTGAGCAGTTCTTC. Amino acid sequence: CATSRAGGVKGEQFF. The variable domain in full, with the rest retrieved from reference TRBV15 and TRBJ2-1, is DAMVIQNPRYQVTQFGKPVTLSCSQTLNHNVMYWYQQKSSQAPKLLFHYYDKDFNNEADTPDNFQSRRPNTSFCFLDIRSPGLGDTAMYLCATSRAGGVKGEQFFGPGTRLTVL.

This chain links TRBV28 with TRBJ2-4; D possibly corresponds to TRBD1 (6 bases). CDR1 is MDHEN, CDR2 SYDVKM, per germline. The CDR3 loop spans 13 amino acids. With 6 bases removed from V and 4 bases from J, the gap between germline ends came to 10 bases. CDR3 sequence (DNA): TGTGCCAGCAGGACCGGACAGAAAAACATTCAGTACTTC. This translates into CASRTGQKNIQYF.

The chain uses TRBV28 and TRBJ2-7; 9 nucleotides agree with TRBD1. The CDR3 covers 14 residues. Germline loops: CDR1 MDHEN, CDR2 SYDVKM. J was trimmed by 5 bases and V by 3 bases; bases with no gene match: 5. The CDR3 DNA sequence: TGTGCCAGCAGTTTGACAGGGGGTCGCCACGAGCAGTACTTC. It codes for CASSLTGGRHEQYF.

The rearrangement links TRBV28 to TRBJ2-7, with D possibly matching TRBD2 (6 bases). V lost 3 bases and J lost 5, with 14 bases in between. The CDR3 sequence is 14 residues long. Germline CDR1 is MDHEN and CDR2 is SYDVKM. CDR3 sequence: CASSLGGVSDEQYF. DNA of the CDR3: TGTGCCAGCAGTTTGGGGGGAGTGTCCGACGAGCAGTACTTC.